Below are 15 T cell receptor beta chains sequenced from a single sample in a study of CD8 T cells in Susac syndrome. The RNA, 0.5 to 1 ug, was put through reverse transcription using random hexamers. MiXCR was run by TCRdb on the immunoSEQ multiplex PCR reads, yielding one entry per CDR3 protein. The table lists approximately 200,000 distinct CDR3 sequences, approximately 95% of them singletons. What was sequenced was CD4+ T cells from PBMCs. These receptors all stem from a human donor with multiple sclerosis.

This sequence joins TRBV6-2 or TRBV6-3 and TRBJ2-2; 10 positions agree with TRBD2. Per germline, CDR1 MNHEY and CDR2 SVGEGT. The CDR3 is 15 amino acids. The J segment lost 4 bases and the V segment lost 4 bases, leaving 3 bases of the junction unmatched. CDR3 in amino acids: CASSSGLAVTGELFF. The DNA of the CDR3 is TGTGCCAGCAGTTCCGGACTAGCGGTCACCGGGGAGCTGTTTTTT.

The chain recombines TRBV6-5 with TRBJ1-2; D not certain. Germline assignment: CDR1 MNHEY and CDR2 SVGAGI. The germline V and J ends were trimmed by 6 bases and 2 bases, with 10 bases remaining between them. The CDR3 covers 13 residues. CDR3 nucleotide sequence: TGTGCCAGCAGGCGAGCGGGCAACTATGGCTACACCTTC. Protein sequence: CASRRAGNYGYTF.

V gene TRBV4-2 combines with J gene TRBJ1-3, with D possibly matching TRBD1 (6 bases). The CDR3 extends over 14 amino acids. V shed 7 bases and J shed 6 bases, with 16 bases lying between them. The V gene's germline CDR1 is LGHNA and CDR2 YNFKEQ. The DNA for the CDR3 is TGTGCCAGCACTCCTTGGGGGGCTGAAAACACCATATATTTT. Translating it yields CASTPWGAENTIYF.

The chain joins TRBV30 to TRBJ1-6; TRBD1 aligns across 10 bases. Unmatched junction bases numbered 8, after V lost 2 bases and J lost 7 bases. CDR1 is GTSNPN, CDR2 SVGIG, per germline (reference sequence). This CDR3 region has 16 residues. The CDR3 loop reads CAWSRPGTGANSPLHF. The CDR3 nucleotides read TGTGCCTGGAGTCGACCCGGGACAGGGGCAAATTCACCCCTCCACTTT. The full variable domain, in which reference TRBV30 and TRBJ1-6 provide the parts outside the CDR3, is SQTIHQWPATLVQPVGSPLSLECTVEGTSNPNLYWYRQAAGRGLQLLFYSVGIGQISSEVPQNLSASRPQDRQFILSSKKLLLSDSGFYLCAWSRPGTGANSPLHFGNGTRLTVT.

V is TRBV9 and J is TRBJ1-4; D is possibly TRBD1 (6 bases). Trimming took 4 bases from V and 2 from J, leaving 12 bases between them. The CDR3 length is 15 residues. Germline CDR1 SGDLS, CDR2 YYNGEE. CDR3 coding DNA: TGTGCCAGCAGCCCACGACAGGAGACTAATGAAAAACTGTTTTTT. Protein: CASSPRQETNEKLFF.

The CDR3 sequence: CASTPSRPNTEAFF. CDR3 in DNA: TGTGCCAGCACCCCGAGCAGGCCGAACACTGAAGCTTTCTTT. The chain employs TRBV2 and TRBJ1-1; D gene unclear. The V end lost 7 bases, the J end lost 1 base, and 13 bases lay between the germline ends. This CDR3 region has 14 residues. Germline CDR1 and CDR2: SNHLY and FYNNEI.

This clonotype was recorded once. V and J are TRBV27 and TRBJ2-1, with 10 bases identical to TRBD2. This CDR3 is built from 15 residues. Trimming cost V 6 bases and J 3 bases; bases outside gene matches: 5. Germline-derived CDR1 and CDR2 are MNHEY and SMNVEV (reference sequence). CDR3 nucleotide sequence: TGTGCCAGCAGACCTATAGCGGGGGGCTACAATGAGCAGTTCTTC. It translates to CASRPIAGGYNEQFF.

The chain is built from TRBV30 and TRBJ1-5, with 8 bases matching TRBD1. CDR1 is GTSNPN, CDR2 SVGIG, per germline (reference sequence). The ends lost 0 bases at V and 5 bases at J; junction bases unmatched: 9. The CDR3 loop spans 16 amino acids. As DNA, the CDR3 is TGTGCCTGGAGTGTACGGGGCAGGGGGCTAGATCAGCCCCAGCATTTT. It codes for CAWSVRGRGLDQPQHF. The full variable domain, in which reference TRBV30 and TRBJ1-5 provide the parts outside the CDR3, is SQTIHQWPATLVQPVGSPLSLECTVEGTSNPNLYWYRQAAGRGLQLLFYSVGIGQISSEVPQNLSASRPQDRQFILSSKKLLLSDSGFYLCAWSVRGRGLDQPQHFGDGTRLSIL.

The gene calls are TRBV10-3 and TRBJ2-7; 9 bases fit TRBD1. Germline CDR1 is ENHRY and CDR2 is SYGVKD. There are 12 residues in the CDR3. J lost 5 bases, V lost 10 bases, and 6 bases had no gene match. Here the CDR3 reads CATRTGDNEQYF. The CDR3 region has the DNA TGTGCCACGAGGACAGGGGACAACGAGCAGTACTTC.

This chain links TRBV20-1 with TRBJ1-1; D uncertain. Trimming removed 3 bases from V and 1 base from J, with 9 bases in between. Germline CDR1 reads DFQATT; CDR2 reads SNEGSKA (reference sequence). The length of the CDR3 is 13 residues. The CDR3 region is CSASRVANTEAFF. CDR3 DNA: TGCAGTGCTAGTAGGGTTGCGAACACTGAAGCTTTCTTT.

V and J are TRBV13 and TRBJ2-1, with D tentatively TRBD2 (6 bases). Trimming removed 2 bases at V and 5 bases at J, with 10 bases between. Germline CDR1 and CDR2: PRHDT and FYEKMQ (reference sequence). There are 14 residues in the CDR3. CDR3 in DNA: TGTGCCAGCAGCTTATGGCCGGGGGACAATGAGCAGTTCTTC. It is translated as CASSLWPGDNEQFF.

V and J are TRBV25-1 and TRBJ2-3; no clear D gene. The germline V and J ends were trimmed by 7 bases and 3 bases, with 14 bases remaining between them. Germline CDR1 is MGHDK and CDR2 is SYGVNS. This CDR3 is built from 14 residues. This chain's CDR3 is CASNDPKGTDTQYF. CDR3 sequence (DNA): TGTGCCAGCAACGACCCGAAAGGTACAGATACGCAGTATTTT.

The chain combines TRBV5-4 with TRBJ2-5; 7 nucleotides line up with TRBD2. Germline assignment: CDR1 SGHNT and CDR2 YYREEE (reference sequence). The CDR3 is made up of 14 amino acids. With V trimmed by 4 bases and J by 1 base, 4 bases remained unmatched. The CDR3 sequence is CASSPWGGQETQYF. The CDR3 bases are TGTGCCAGCAGCCCTTGGGGGGGCCAAGAGACCCAGTACTTC.

V and J are TRBV7-9 and TRBJ2-3; 8 bases match TRBD1. The CDR3 contains 17 residues. Germline CDR1 is SEHNR and CDR2 is FQNEAQ (reference sequence). V lost 5 bases and J lost 5; bases outside the gene matches: 15. This chain's CDR3 is CASSVTGGSSSGDTQYF. CDR3 DNA sequence: TGTGCCAGCAGCGTTACAGGGGGGTCTAGCAGTGGAGATACGCAGTATTTT.

As to this clonotype: Sequence at one end of the junction differs from germline and may be a read error. This chain joins TRBV18 and TRBJ1-3; D is ambiguous. The CDR3 runs 14 residues. Germline lookup yields CDR1 KGHSH and CDR2 LQKENI. CDR3 nucleotides: TGTGCCAGCTCACCGAAAACCTCTGAAAACACCATATATTTT. It is translated as CASSPKTSENTIYF. The full variable domain, in which reference TRBV18 and TRBJ1-3 provide the parts outside the CDR3, is NAGVMQNPRHLVRRRGQEARLRCSPMKGHSHVYWYRQLPEEGLKFMVYLQKENIIDESGMPKERFSAEFPKEGPSILRIQQVVRGDSAAYFCASSPKTSENTIYFGEGSWLTVV.